Below, 30 T cell receptor beta chains from the same sample are listed, as sequenced in a study of early T cells in non-severe SARS-CoV-2 infection. TCRdb re-called the 5' RACE reads through MiXCR, storing one row per CDR3 protein. The repertoire includes tens of thousands of distinct CDR3 sequences, around 14% of them detected once, and roughly 8% sits in the top ten. The sample was whole blood. These receptor sequences come from an adult who was a healthcare worker with PCR-confirmed SARS-CoV-2 infection or an uninfected control (not recorded which).

V is TRBV5-1 and J is TRBJ1-5; D is ambiguous. Germline CDR1 SGHRS, CDR2 YFSETQ. The V gene lost 4 bases and the J gene lost 4 bases, with 12 bases spanning the gap. This CDR3 spans 14 amino acids. DNA of the CDR3: TGCGCCAGCAGCAAGGACGGACCAAATCAGCCCCAGCATTTT. It codes for CASSKDGPNQPQHF.

The sample holds many counts of this clonotype. This chain links TRBV29-1 with TRBJ2-1; 11 bases are shared with TRBD2. The CDR3 sequence is 16 residues long. V shed 3 bases, J shed 0 bases, and the junction held 4 bases outside the gene matches. The germline V gene encodes CDR1 SQVTM and CDR2 ANQGSEA. CDR3 in amino acids: CSVEGTSGGSYNEQFF. The CDR3 DNA reads TGCAGCGTTGAGGGTACTAGCGGGGGCTCCTACAATGAGCAGTTCTTC.

The rearrangement uses TRBV19 and TRBJ2-1, with 9 positions matching TRBD1. The CDR3 sequence is 14 residues long. Per germline, CDR1 LNHDA and CDR2 SQIVND (reference sequence). Losses at the gene ends were 7 bases for V and 7 bases for J; bases not matched to a gene: 8. CDR3 amino acids: CASINTGGTNEQFF. CDR3 DNA: TGTGCCAGTATAAACACAGGGGGCACGAATGAGCAGTTCTTC.

The chain has TRBV18 and TRBJ2-7; 8 positions match TRBD1. Unmatched junction bases numbered 6, after V lost 4 bases and J lost 4 bases. Germline values: CDR1 KGHSH, CDR2 LQKENI. The length of the CDR3 is 14 residues. CDR3 coding DNA: TGTGCCAGCTCACGAATGGACAGGGCATACGAGCAGTACTTC. It yields the protein CASSRMDRAYEQYF.

The chain joins TRBV7-8 to TRBJ1-2; D gene ambiguous. Trimming cost V 1 base and J 2 bases, with 11 bases left between them. Germline CDR1 and CDR2: SGHVS and FQNEAQ. The CDR3 covers 15 residues. The CDR3: CASSLVGGSNYGYTF. The CDR3 DNA reads as TGTGCCAGCAGCTTAGTGGGAGGCTCAAACTATGGCTACACCTTC.

This clonotype was detected many times. The CDR3: CSASWPSGTYNEQFF. CDR3 bases: TGCAGTGCTTCATGGCCTAGCGGGACATACAATGAGCAGTTCTTC. The chain combines TRBV20-1 with TRBJ2-1, with 9 bases aligning to TRBD2. Germline trimming cut 5 bases from V and 4 bases from J; bases unmatched to any gene: 9. This CDR3 contains 15 residues. Germline values: CDR1 DFQATT, CDR2 SNEGSKA (reference sequence).

This clonotype was recorded a few times. V gene TRBV12-3 or TRBV12-4 combines with J gene TRBJ2-5; TRBD1 is a possible D gene (5 bases). The V end lost 2 bases, the J end lost 0 bases, and 7 bases lay between the germline ends. CDR3 length equals 14 residues. This chain's CDR3 is CASSLWGYQETQYF. The CDR3 bases are TGTGCCAGCAGTTTATGGGGCTACCAAGAGACCCAGTACTTC.

The gene calls are TRBV28 and TRBJ2-7, with D perhaps matching TRBD2 (6 bases). With 10 bases removed from V and 1 base from J, the gap between germline ends came to 14 bases. The CDR3 covers 13 residues. CDR1 is MDHEN and CDR2 is SYDVKM in the germline V gene. The CDR3 loop reads CANSLRGSYEQYF. The CDR3 DNA is TGTGCCAATTCCTTGCGGGGTTCCTACGAGCAGTACTTC. Variable domain in full (rest from reference TRBV28 and TRBJ2-7): DVKVTQSSRYLVKRTGEKVFLECVQDMDHENMFWYRQDPGLGLRLIYFSYDVKMKEKGDIPEGYSVSREKKERFSLILESASTNQTSMYLCANSLRGSYEQYFGPGTRLTVT.

The table lists this clonotype with many counts. The chain recombines TRBV20-1 with TRBJ2-7; 9 nucleotides line up with TRBD1. The V gene end was trimmed by 3 bases and the J gene end by 2 bases; junction bases not matched to a gene: 11. The CDR3 sequence is 16 residues long. Germline V gives CDR1 DFQATT, CDR2 SNEGSKA (reference sequence). The CDR3 region has the DNA TGCAGTGCTAGGGTCTATGTGGGGACAGGGACCTACGAGCAGTACTTC. Encoded protein: CSARVYVGTGTYEQYF.

Only a few counts were recorded for this clonotype. V and J are TRBV7-3 and TRBJ2-1, with TRBD2 matching over 12 bases. Germline-derived CDR1 and CDR2 are SGHTA and FQGTGA. V was clipped by 5 bases and J by 4 bases; unmatched bases: 9. This CDR3 comprises 17 residues. CDR3 sequence reads: CASSPGLAGSYYNEQFF. The CDR3 bases are TGTGCCAGCAGCCCAGGACTAGCGGGATCTTATTACAATGAGCAGTTCTTC.

This clonotype was observed at least ten times. This chain links TRBV12-3 or TRBV12-4 with TRBJ2-5; tentative D call: TRBD2 (5 bases). The CDR3 totals 15 residues. Trimming cost V 1 base and J 7 bases, with 16 bases left between them. The CDR3 here is CASSLGVSEVGTQYF. In DNA form, the CDR3 reads TGTGCCAGCAGTTTAGGAGTTAGCGAGGTGGGGACCCAGTACTTC.

The rearrangement uses TRBV7-9 and TRBJ1-1; D possibly corresponds to TRBD1 (6 bases). This CDR3 region has 15 residues. With 2 bases removed from V and 1 base from J, the gap between germline ends came to 11 bases. Germline-derived CDR1 and CDR2 are SEHNR and FQNEAQ (reference sequence). The CDR3 reads CASSLRGPPNTEAFF. The CDR3 DNA follows: TGTGCCAGCAGCTTACGGGGGCCGCCGAACACTGAAGCTTTCTTT.

This clonotype was counted a few times. The J gene is TRBJ2-4, the V gene TRBV27, with 9 bases aligning to TRBD1. CDR1 and CDR2 from the germline V gene are MNHEY and SMNVEV (reference sequence). The CDR3 is 16 amino acids. V shed 6 bases and J 12 bases; nucleotides not matched to a gene: 18. This chain's CDR3 is CASSVSAGTGFSAQYF. CDR3 DNA sequence: TGTGCCAGCAGCGTTTCTGCCGGGACAGGGTTTAGTGCTCAGTACTTC.

In its sample, this clonotype was seen many times. The chain combines TRBV15 with TRBJ2-1; tentatively, D is TRBD1 or TRBD2 (5 bases each). Trimming removed 0 bases at V and 5 bases at J, with 17 bases between. In germline, CDR1 is LNHNV, CDR2 YYDKDF (reference sequence). The CDR3 runs 17 residues. CDR3: CATSRDTPGPEDNEQFF. The CDR3 nucleotides read TGTGCCACCAGCAGAGATACTCCGGGACCAGAGGACAATGAGCAGTTCTTC.

This clonotype was found many times. The chain combines TRBV7-9 with TRBJ2-1; 8 nucleotides match TRBD2. The CDR3 covers 13 residues. Germline V CDR1 and CDR2: SEHNR, FQNEAQ (reference sequence). V was pared by 5 bases and J by 16 bases, with 13 bases of the junction left unmatched. The CDR3 bases are TGTGCCAGCAGCCAAGGGTCAGGGACTAGGCCCTTCTTC. This codes for CASSQGSGTRPFF.

V and J are TRBV28 and TRBJ2-7; D possibly corresponds to TRBD1 (6 bases). Trimming cost V 7 bases and J 6 bases, with 13 bases left between them. Germline V gives CDR1 MDHEN, CDR2 SYDVKM. The CDR3 has 12 residues. DNA for the CDR3: TGTGCCAGCACCCCTCCCAGGGGCGAGCAGTACTTC. Protein: CASTPPRGEQYF.

This rearrangement joins TRBV7-9 to TRBJ1-4; D unclear. In germline, CDR1 is SEHNR, CDR2 FQNEAQ (reference sequence). The CDR3 spans 14 residues. V lost 5 bases to trimming and J lost 8 bases, with 15 bases between them. CDR3 nucleotide sequence: TGTGCCAGCAGCAAAGCGGGTTTGGGCGAAAAACTGTTTTTT. Protein: CASSKAGLGEKLFF.

This clonotype was counted many times. The J gene is TRBJ2-3, the V gene TRBV4-3; 12 nucleotides line up with TRBD2. Trimming took 1 base from V and 5 from J; bases not matched to a gene: 7. The CDR3 has 17 amino acids. Germline V CDR1 and CDR2: LGHNA, YSLEER. For the CDR3, the DNA is TGCGCCAGCAGCCAAGGTCTAGCGGGAGGGCCAGGAGATACGCAGTATTTT. Its translation: CASSQGLAGGPGDTQYF.

The chain employs TRBV10-2 and TRBJ2-7; tentative D call: TRBD1 (5 bases). CDR1 WSHSY and CDR2 SAAADI come from the germline V gene. This CDR3 region has 12 residues. V gave up 7 bases and J gave up 7 bases, with 14 bases separating them. As DNA, the CDR3 is TGCGCCAGCAACCAGGGTTTTAGGGAGCAGTACTTC. It translates to CASNQGFREQYF.

This clonotype was seen only a few times. The V and J genes are TRBV2 and TRBJ1-2; 9 nucleotides line up with TRBD1. Losses at the gene ends were 4 bases for V and 5 bases for J; bases not matched to a gene: 2. This CDR3 region has 13 residues. Germline V gene lookup returns CDR1 SNHLY and CDR2 FYNNEI. DNA for the CDR3: TGTGCCAGCAGTGGGACAGGGGTTTATGGCTACACCTTC. Its translation: CASSGTGVYGYTF.

The rearrangement uses TRBV19 and TRBJ1-5, with no clear D. The V end was cut by 1 base, the J end by 1 base, with 11 bases between. This CDR3 has 16 amino acids. The germline V gene encodes CDR1 LNHDA and CDR2 SQIVND (reference sequence). The chain's CDR3 is CASSIVAGGSNQPQHF. CDR3 in DNA: TGTGCCAGTAGTATAGTGGCCGGCGGAAGCAATCAGCCCCAGCATTTT.

This clonotype has just a few counts. V usage is TRBV7-9 and J usage is TRBJ2-1, with D unclear. The CDR3 consists of 12 residues. Germline CDR1 and CDR2: SEHNR and FQNEAQ (reference sequence). The germline V and J ends were trimmed by 4 bases and 10 bases, with 11 bases remaining between them. The CDR3 protein is CASSSGSGEQFF. CDR3 DNA sequence: TGTGCCAGCAGCTCAGGTTCTGGAGAGCAGTTCTTC. The whole variable domain, filled in from reference TRBV7-9 and TRBJ2-1, reads DTGVSQNPRHKITKRGQNVTFRCDPISEHNRLYWYRQTLGQGPEFLTYFQNEAQLEKSRLLSDRFSAERPKGSFSTLEIQRTEQGDSAMYLCASSSGSGEQFFGPGTRLTVL.

This sequence joins TRBV12-3 or TRBV12-4 and TRBJ1-5; D gene unclear. Trimming shortened V by 2 bases and J by 1 base, and 3 bases separated the two germline ends. The CDR3 is 13 amino acids. The CDR3 is CASSLRSNQPQHF. The CDR3 DNA reads as TGTGCCAGCAGTTTAAGGAGCAATCAGCCCCAGCATTTT.

This clonotype was observed a few times. The chain combines TRBV14 with TRBJ2-7; D is perhaps TRBD2 (6 bases). V was pared by 4 bases and J by 6 bases, with 19 bases between. Germline loops: CDR1 SGHDN, CDR2 FVKESK. The length of the CDR3 is 15 residues. CDR3 DNA sequence: TGTGCCAGCAGCCCGGTTTGGGCGGGGTCCGCCGAGCAGTACTTC. It encodes CASSPVWAGSAEQYF.

This clonotype was counted at least ten times. This sequence joins TRBV5-4 and TRBJ2-7, with 10 bases aligning to TRBD2. Germline V gene lookup returns CDR1 SGHNT and CDR2 YYREEE (reference sequence). The CDR3 is 16 residues long. The trim removed 0 bases at V and 1 base at J, leaving 4 bases unmatched. This CDR3 is CASSLALAGVSYEQYF. For the CDR3, the DNA is TGTGCCAGCAGCTTGGCCCTAGCGGGAGTATCCTACGAGCAGTACTTC. The full variable domain, with the rest looked up from reference TRBV5-4 and TRBJ2-7, is ETGVTQSPTHLIKTRGQQVTLRCSSQSGHNTVSWYQQALGQGPQFIFQYYREEENGRGNFPPRFSGLQFPNYSSELNVNALELDDSALYLCASSLALAGVSYEQYFGPGTRLTVT.

The chain recombines TRBV5-5 with TRBJ2-7, with D possibly TRBD1 on 6 matching bases. V was cut by 2 bases and J by 12 bases, with 12 bases left in between. Germline CDR1 is SGHKS and CDR2 is YYEKEE (reference sequence). CDR3 length: 11 amino acids. In DNA form, the CDR3 reads TGTGCCAGCAGCTTCTATGGGGGCGCGTACTTC. Residues: CASSFYGGAYF.

This rearrangement joins TRBV20-1 to TRBJ2-2; no definite D call. The germline V gene has CDR1 DFQATT and CDR2 SNEGSKA (reference sequence). The CDR3 sequence is 15 residues long. V gave up 2 bases and J gave up 2 bases, with 12 bases separating them. CDR3 bases: TGCAGTGCTAGACGTGCGACTCCTAACACCGGGGAGCTGTTTTTT. Its protein product is CSARRATPNTGELFF.

This clonotype appeared a few times. In DNA, the CDR3 is TGTGCCAGCAGTCTGGCGCTAGAGAGCACAGATACGCAGTATTTT. Protein product: CASSLALESTDTQYF. The chain is built from TRBV6-5 and TRBJ2-3; D is uncertain. V lost 5 bases, J lost 0 bases, and 12 bases lay in between. The germline gives CDR1 MNHEY, CDR2 SVGAGI. The CDR3 covers 15 residues.

This clonotype was found once. V and J are TRBV7-2 and TRBJ1-2; perhaps TRBD1 as D (5 bases). The ends were cut back, 6 bases at V and 4 bases at J, with 21 bases in the middle. There are 16 residues in the CDR3. Looked up from germline, CDR1 is SGHTA and CDR2 is FQGNSA. CDR3 sequence reads: CASSHLGQGPGYGYTF. Here the CDR3 DNA reads TGTGCCAGCAGTCATCTAGGACAAGGGCCCGGCTATGGCTACACCTTC. The full variable domain, rest sourced from reference TRBV7-2 and TRBJ1-2, is GAGVSQSPSNKVTEKGKDVELRCDPISGHTALYWYRQSLGQGLEFLIYFQGNSAPDKSGLPSDRFSAERTGGSVSTLTIQRTQQEDSAVYLCASSHLGQGPGYGYTFGSGTRLTVV.

This clonotype was found a few times. The chain is built from TRBV5-1 and TRBJ1-2; a possible D gene is TRBD1 (5 bases). The V end lost 4 bases, the J end lost 4 bases, and 14 bases lay between the germline ends. This CDR3 spans 14 amino acids. In germline, CDR1 is SGHRS, CDR2 YFSETQ. The CDR3 sequence is CASSARSRAYGYTF. As DNA, the CDR3 is TGCGCCAGCAGCGCCAGGAGCAGGGCCTATGGCTACACCTTC.